This T cell receptor (beta chain) was found in a study of T cell responses to AZD1222 COVID-19 vaccine. The table came from immunoSEQ multiplex PCR; TCRdb's copy has only in-frame clones and leaves some out. This sample yields around 80,000 clones, of which approximately 83% are seen a single time; less than 11% belongs to the top ten. This CDR3 is built from 13 residues. Germline values: CDR1 SGHKS, CDR2 YYEKEE (reference sequence). Trimming stripped 4 bases from V and 4 bases from J, with 9 bases between. Pooled samples include second doses given at about 4 or 12 weeks. The V call is TRBV5-5, the J call TRBJ1-5; D gene ambiguous. Sample: peripheral blood, taken 28 days after the second AZD1222 dose. The TCR sequence derives from an adult who received the AZD1222 COVID-19 vaccine. The CDR3: CASSPVGNQPQHF. CDR3 DNA sequence: TGTGCCAGCAGCCCTGTAGGGAATCAGCCCCAGCATTTT.